Here is one TCR beta chain with its context. Its cognate antigen is unknown. This sample is part of a study of cytomegalovirus exposure and HLA in healthy donors. Regarding the study as a whole: HLA alleles showed associations with 16,951 TCR beta sequences in a later analysis, at a 0.05 false discovery rate. CMV serostatus was the sole immune exposure information available.

With 60 Vbeta and 13 Jbeta primers, the PCR was carried out. Libraries were prepared by immunoSEQ multiplex PCR; TCRdb keeps only in-frame clonotypes and omits some of them. Of approximately 110,000 clones listed, 60% to 85% are singletons. This clonotype was sampled from a woman aged 40 to 50 in good health and CMV-seropositive. Sequencing was performed on PBMCs.

CDR3 loop: CASSSTGGEYEQYF. CDR3 nucleotide sequence: TGTGCCAGCAGCTCGACAGGGGGCGAGTACGAGCAGTACTTC. The chain has TRBV7-9 and TRBJ2-7, with TRBD1 matching 10 bases. Germline CDR1 and CDR2: SEHNR and FQNEAQ (reference sequence). This CDR3 is 14 amino acids long. Trimming cost V 4 bases and J 4 bases; bases outside gene matches: 4.